This TCR beta chain was recorded in a study of cytomegalovirus exposure and HLA in healthy donors. A multiplex PCR was run with 60 Vbeta primers and 13 Jbeta primers. The protocol was immunoSEQ multiplex PCR, while the TCRdb copy is restricted to in-frame clones and leaves out a portion. The sample holds about 180,000 clones, 75% to 80% seen once. V was trimmed by 4 bases and J by 4 bases, leaving 14 bases between them. The CDR3 consists of 14 residues. Germline V lookup: CDR1 SGHRS, CDR2 YFSETQ. General study findings and limits: Most TCR beta V segments were productive about 87% or about 30% of the time in an earlier analysis. Investigators reported fewer than 200 TCR beta chains as tied to cytomegalovirus. The likely explanation for a cluster of highly shared sequence variants was sequencing artifact.

On this clone itself: The antigen is undetermined.

This receptor was obtained from a man aged 35-49 years in good health and CMV-seropositive. The sample consisted of PBMCs. The chain couples TRBV5-1 to TRBJ1-2; tentative D call: TRBD1 (6 bases). CDR3 sequence reads: CASSLPGGTYGYTF. For the CDR3, the DNA is TGCGCCAGCAGCCTCCCGGGGGGCACCTATGGCTACACCTTC. Filled out from reference TRBV5-1 and TRBJ1-2, the complete variable domain reads KAGVTQTPRYLIKTRGQQVTLSCSPISGHRSVSWYQQTPGQGLQFLFEYFSETQRNKGNFPGRFSGRQFSNSRSEMNVSTLELGDSALYLCASSLPGGTYGYTFGSGTRLTVV.